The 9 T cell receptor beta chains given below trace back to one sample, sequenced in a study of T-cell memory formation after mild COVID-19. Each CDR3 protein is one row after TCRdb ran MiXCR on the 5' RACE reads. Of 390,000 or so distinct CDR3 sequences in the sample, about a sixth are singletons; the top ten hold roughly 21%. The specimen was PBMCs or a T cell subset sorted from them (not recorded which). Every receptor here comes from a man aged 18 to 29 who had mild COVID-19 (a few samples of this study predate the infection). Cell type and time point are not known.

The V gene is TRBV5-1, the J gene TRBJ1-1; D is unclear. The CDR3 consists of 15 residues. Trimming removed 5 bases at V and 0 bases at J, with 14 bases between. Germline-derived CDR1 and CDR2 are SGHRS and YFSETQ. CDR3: CASRAELSMNTEAFF. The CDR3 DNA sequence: TGCGCCAGCAGGGCGGAGCTATCTATGAACACTGAAGCTTTCTTT. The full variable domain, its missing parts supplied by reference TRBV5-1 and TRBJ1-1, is KAGVTQTPRYLIKTRGQQVTLSCSPISGHRSVSWYQQTPGQGLQFLFEYFSETQRNKGNFPGRFSGRQFSNSRSEMNVSTLELGDSALYLCASRAELSMNTEAFFGQGTRLTVV.

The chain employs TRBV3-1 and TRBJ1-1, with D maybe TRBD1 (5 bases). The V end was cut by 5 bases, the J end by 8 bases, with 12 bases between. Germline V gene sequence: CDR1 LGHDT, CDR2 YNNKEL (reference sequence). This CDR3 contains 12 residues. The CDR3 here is CASSYPEGEAFF. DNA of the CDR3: TGTGCCAGCAGCTACCCAGAGGGGGAAGCTTTCTTT.

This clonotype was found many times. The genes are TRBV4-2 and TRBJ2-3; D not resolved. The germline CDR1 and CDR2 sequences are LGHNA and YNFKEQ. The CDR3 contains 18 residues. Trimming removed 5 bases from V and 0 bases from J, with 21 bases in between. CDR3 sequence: CASSFQTSTDTSTDTQYF. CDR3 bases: TGTGCCAGCAGCTTTCAAACTTCGACGGATACTAGCACAGATACGCAGTATTTT.

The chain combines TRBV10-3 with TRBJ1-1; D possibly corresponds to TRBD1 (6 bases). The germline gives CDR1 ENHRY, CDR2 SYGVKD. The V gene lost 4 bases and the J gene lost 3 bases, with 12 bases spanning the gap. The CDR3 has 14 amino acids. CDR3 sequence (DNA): TGTGCCATCAGTGCCGCGGACAGATACACTGAAGCTTTCTTT. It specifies CAISAADRYTEAFF.

CDR3 amino acids: CASSRQGGVLSNQPQHF. CDR3 bases: TGTGCCAGCAGTCGACAGGGGGGGGTTCTTAGCAATCAGCCCCAGCATTTT. The chain is built from TRBV12-3 or TRBV12-4 and TRBJ1-5, with 9 positions matching TRBD1. The CDR3 length is 17 residues. J was trimmed by 0 bases and V by 5 bases; bases with no gene match: 8.

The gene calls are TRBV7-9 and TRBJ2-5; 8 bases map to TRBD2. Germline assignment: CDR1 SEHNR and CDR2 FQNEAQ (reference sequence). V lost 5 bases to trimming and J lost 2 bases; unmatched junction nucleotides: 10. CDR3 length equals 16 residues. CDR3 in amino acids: CASSPSSGGGQETQYF. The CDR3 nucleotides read TGTGCCAGCAGCCCTTCGAGTGGCGGGGGGCAAGAGACCCAGTACTTC.

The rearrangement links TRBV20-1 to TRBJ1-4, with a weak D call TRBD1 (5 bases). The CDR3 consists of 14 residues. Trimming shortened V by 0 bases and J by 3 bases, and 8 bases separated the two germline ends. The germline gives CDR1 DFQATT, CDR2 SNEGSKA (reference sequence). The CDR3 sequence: CSAREGGSNEKLFF. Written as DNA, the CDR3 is TGCAGTGCTAGAGAGGGGGGATCTAATGAAAAACTGTTTTTT.

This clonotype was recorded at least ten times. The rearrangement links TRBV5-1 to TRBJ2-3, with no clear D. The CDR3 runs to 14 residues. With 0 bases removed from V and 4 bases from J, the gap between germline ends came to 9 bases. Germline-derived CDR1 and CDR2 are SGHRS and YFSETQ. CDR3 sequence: CASSLGQEADTQYF. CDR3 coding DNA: TGCGCCAGCAGCTTGGGTCAGGAAGCAGATACGCAGTATTTT.

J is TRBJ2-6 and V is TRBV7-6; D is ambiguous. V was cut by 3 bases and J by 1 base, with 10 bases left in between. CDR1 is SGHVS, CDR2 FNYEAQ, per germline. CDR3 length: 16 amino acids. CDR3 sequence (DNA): TGTGCCAGCAGCTTCGCCAGATCGTCTGGGGCCAACGTCCTGACTTTC. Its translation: CASSFARSSGANVLTF.